The sample holds one count of the clone carrying this T cell receptor beta chain. What it binds is unknown. These data are taken from a study of response to subunit inactivated influenza vaccine. Study outcomes and limitations: Each seasonal influenza vaccination, the authors suggested, recruits few new T cells.

TCRdb processed the RT-PCR reads anew with MiXCR; each CDR3 protein has one entry. The sample holds 300,000 to 350,000 distinct CDR3 sequences, around a fifth seen once. Germline V lookup: CDR1 SEHNR, CDR2 FQNEAQ (reference sequence). The CDR3 covers 14 residues. Trimming removed 5 bases from V and 8 bases from J, with 16 bases in between. This receptor was identified in a man in his fifties or sixties who received an inactivated influenza vaccine. V and J are TRBV7-9 and TRBJ2-1; D is possibly TRBD2 (5 bases). Specimen: PBMCs from blood, collected 21 months after vaccination. The CDR3 reads CASSAGQYNDEQFF. Here the CDR3 DNA reads TGTGCCAGCAGCGCGGGCCAATATAACGATGAGCAGTTCTTC.